This T cell receptor (beta chain) was recovered during a study of T cell repertoires in cytomegalovirus infection. For the study at large: In public TCR beta signatures, there were indications of both CMV infection and matching HLA type.

This clonotype was recorded many times. What it binds is unknown. TCRdb reanalysed the reads using MiXCR and keeps one entry per CDR3 protein. The table has 200,000 to 300,000 distinct CDR3 sequences, 9.1% seen once; the top ten hold approximately 15%. Study results and caveats: CMV-specific HLA-C-restricted TCR beta clonotypes dominated the ex vivo response. CMV carriers having the relevant HLA were flagged by cumulative public TCR beta family frequency.

V was shortened by 6 bases and J by 3 bases, with 14 bases between the two germline ends. Germline CDR1 and CDR2: DFQATT and SNEGSKA (reference sequence). This CDR3 has 13 amino acids. The TCR comes from a human donor in good health (CMV status not recorded). Some clones in this sample may be carry-over from other donors' samples. The sequenced sample was PBMCs. The rearrangement joins TRBV20-1 to TRBJ1-1; the D gene is possibly TRBD1 (6 bases). The CDR3, as DNA: TGCAGTGCCCCCAGGGGTTTTGACACTGAAGCTTTCTTT. It specifies CSAPRGFDTEAFF.